A selection of T cell receptor beta chains follows, all from one sample in a study of T cell responses to AZD1222 COVID-19 vaccine. The assay was immunoSEQ multiplex PCR, and TCRdb's table has in-frame clones only and misses some. This table has about 140,000 clones, around 91% appearing once. This material consisted of peripheral blood, taken 28 days after the second AZD1222 dose. The source is an adult who received the AZD1222 COVID-19 vaccine. Both conserved end residues are part of each CDR3. Fields, in order: V gene, J gene, CDR3 length, clone size, D gene, CDR3 DNA, CDR3 protein. D genes are given only for firm matches. The size of a clone is reported for some rows only, either as once, few or many, or as a class for expanded clones.

v_call: TRBV19; j_call: TRBJ2-1; cdr3_length: 16; clone_size: NA; d_call: TRBD2; cdr3_nt: TGTGCCAGTAGTATGAGCGGGAGGGGCTCCTACAATGAGCAGTTCTTC; cdr3_aa: CASSMSGRGSYNEQFF
v_call: TRBV10-1; j_call: TRBJ2-3; cdr3_length: 13; clone_size: NA; d_call: TRBD2; cdr3_nt: TGCGCCAGCAGTGATACTAGCGTGGATACGCAGTATTTT; cdr3_aa: CASSDTSVDTQYF
v_call: TRBV28; j_call: TRBJ1-4; cdr3_length: 15; clone_size: NA; d_call: TRBD1; cdr3_nt: TGTGCCAGCAGTGCCCTCGGGACAGGGCAAGAAAAACTGTTTTTT; cdr3_aa: CASSALGTGQEKLFF
v_call: TRBV24-1; j_call: TRBJ2-2; cdr3_length: 15; clone_size: NA; d_call: TRBD1; cdr3_nt: TGTGCCACCAGTGATCCGGGACAGATCACCGGGGAGCTGTTTTTT; cdr3_aa: CATSDPGQITGELFF
v_call: TRBV2; j_call: TRBJ2-7; cdr3_length: 14; clone_size: NA; d_call: TRBD1; cdr3_nt: TGTGCCAGCCGATTGACAGGGGGCAACTACGAGCAGTACTTC; cdr3_aa: CASRLTGGNYEQYF
v_call: TRBV5-5; j_call: TRBJ1-6; cdr3_length: 12; clone_size: NA; d_call: NA; cdr3_nt: TGTGCCAGCAGCCGAGAGGGGGGCCCCCTCCACTTT; cdr3_aa: CASSREGGPLHF
v_call: TRBV3-1/TRBV3-2; j_call: TRBJ1-1; cdr3_length: 16; clone_size: NA; d_call: TRBD1; cdr3_nt: TGTGCCAGCAGCCAAGTCGGGACAGGGGGTTTCGCTGAAGCTTTCTTT; cdr3_aa: CASSQVGTGGFAEAFF
v_call: TRBV30; j_call: TRBJ1-6; cdr3_length: 15; clone_size: once; d_call: NA; cdr3_nt: TGTGCCTGGAGTGTTGGAGTAACAGGATATTCACCCCTCCACTTT; cdr3_aa: CAWSVGVTGYSPLHF
v_call: TRBV10-3; j_call: TRBJ1-1; cdr3_length: 14; clone_size: NA; d_call: NA; cdr3_nt: TGTGCCACCAGGATCTCAGGGGTGTTTCCTGAAGCTTTCTTT; cdr3_aa: CATRISGVFPEAFF
v_call: TRBV30; j_call: TRBJ1-6; cdr3_length: 12; clone_size: NA; d_call: NA; cdr3_nt: TGTGCCTGGAGTGTAACAGTAGGACCCCTCCACTTT; cdr3_aa: CAWSVTVGPLHF
v_call: TRBV2; j_call: TRBJ2-1; cdr3_length: 13; clone_size: NA; d_call: NA; cdr3_nt: TGTGCCAGCAGTGTTCGACAGAACAATGAGCAGTTCTTC; cdr3_aa: CASSVRQNNEQFF
v_call: TRBV6-5; j_call: TRBJ2-7; cdr3_length: 16; clone_size: NA; d_call: NA; cdr3_nt: TGTGCCAGCAGTTTGAAACCCGAGGGCAGCCGCTACGAGCAGTACTTC; cdr3_aa: CASSLKPEGSRYEQYF
v_call: TRBV14; j_call: TRBJ2-6; cdr3_length: 17; clone_size: once; d_call: NA; cdr3_nt: TGTGCCAGCAGCCATAGGACAGTTACGGCTGGGGCCAACGTCCTGACTTTC; cdr3_aa: CASSHRTVTAGANVLTF
v_call: TRBV29-1; j_call: TRBJ2-5; cdr3_length: 12; clone_size: once; d_call: NA; cdr3_nt: TGCAGCGTTAAGTTTGGTGGGGAGACCCAGTACTTC; cdr3_aa: CSVKFGGETQYF
v_call: TRBV28; j_call: TRBJ1-1; cdr3_length: 14; clone_size: NA; d_call: NA; cdr3_nt: TGTGCCAGCAGCATTGAGGGGGGGAACACTGAAGCTTTCTTT; cdr3_aa: CASSIEGGNTEAFF
v_call: TRBV28; j_call: TRBJ2-7; cdr3_length: 12; clone_size: few; d_call: NA; cdr3_nt: TGTGCCAGCAGTCAGGGGCTGAACGAGCAGTACTTC; cdr3_aa: CASSQGLNEQYF
v_call: TRBV10-3; j_call: TRBJ2-7; cdr3_length: 12; clone_size: NA; d_call: NA; cdr3_nt: TGTGCCATCAGCAGGGACGGGTACGAGCAGTACTTC; cdr3_aa: CAISRDGYEQYF
v_call: TRBV30; j_call: TRBJ2-6; cdr3_length: 13; clone_size: NA; d_call: NA; cdr3_nt: TGTGCCTGGGTGAATCCTGGGGCCAACGTCCTGACTTTC; cdr3_aa: CAWVNPGANVLTF
v_call: TRBV29-1; j_call: TRBJ1-2; cdr3_length: 11; clone_size: NA; d_call: NA; cdr3_nt: TGCAGCGTTGAATGGCGGGACCTCTACACCTTC; cdr3_aa: CSVEWRDLYTF
v_call: TRBV6-1; j_call: TRBJ2-7; cdr3_length: 15; clone_size: once; d_call: TRBD1; cdr3_nt: TGTGCCAGCAGTGAAGCGACAGGGAGCTCCTACGAGCAGTACTTC; cdr3_aa: CASSEATGSSYEQYF
v_call: TRBV28; j_call: TRBJ2-4; cdr3_length: 10; clone_size: once; d_call: NA; cdr3_nt: TGTGCCACCAAGGAAAACATTCAGTACTTC; cdr3_aa: CATKENIQYF
v_call: TRBV5-1; j_call: TRBJ2-5; cdr3_length: 15; clone_size: NA; d_call: NA; cdr3_nt: TGCGCCAGCAGCTTGGGGACCAGGGGCGGTGAGACCCAGTACTTC; cdr3_aa: CASSLGTRGGETQYF
v_call: TRBV4-1; j_call: TRBJ2-3; cdr3_length: 15; clone_size: NA; d_call: NA; cdr3_nt: TGCGCCAGCAGCCAAGGGACGGTGAGGACAGATACGCAGTATTTT; cdr3_aa: CASSQGTVRTDTQYF
v_call: TRBV11-2; j_call: TRBJ2-4; cdr3_length: 16; clone_size: NA; d_call: NA; cdr3_nt: TGTGCCAGCAGCCCGGGACCGCGACTAGCCAAAAACATTCAGTACTTC; cdr3_aa: CASSPGPRLAKNIQYF
v_call: TRBV18; j_call: TRBJ1-5; cdr3_length: 15; clone_size: NA; d_call: NA; cdr3_nt: TGTGCCAGCTCACCTCCTTGGGATAGCAATCAGCCCCAGCATTTT; cdr3_aa: CASSPPWDSNQPQHF
v_call: TRBV5-1; j_call: TRBJ2-5; cdr3_length: 15; clone_size: NA; d_call: NA; cdr3_nt: TGCGCCAGCAGCTTTATAGGGAGTGATGGTGAGACCCAGTACTTC; cdr3_aa: CASSFIGSDGETQYF
v_call: TRBV24-1; j_call: TRBJ2-5; cdr3_length: 16; clone_size: NA; d_call: NA; cdr3_nt: TGTGCCACCAGTGATTTGGGCAGGGAAGTGGTGGAGACCCAGTACTTC; cdr3_aa: CATSDLGREVVETQYF
v_call: TRBV28; j_call: TRBJ1-3; cdr3_length: 13; clone_size: NA; d_call: NA; cdr3_nt: TGTGCCAGCAGTCCCTCGTCGCGGAACACCATATATTTT; cdr3_aa: CASSPSSRNTIYF
v_call: TRBV9; j_call: TRBJ2-5; cdr3_length: 20; clone_size: NA; d_call: TRBD2; cdr3_nt: TGTGCCAGCAGCGCCACCATCGGGACTAGCGGGGTTGGGTACCAAGAGACCCAGTACTTC; cdr3_aa: CASSATIGTSGVGYQETQYF
v_call: TRBV7-2; j_call: TRBJ2-2; cdr3_length: 17; clone_size: NA; d_call: NA; cdr3_nt: TGTGCCAGCAGCCCTCCCACTTCGGGAGTGAACACCGGGGAGCTGTTTTTT; cdr3_aa: CASSPPTSGVNTGELFF
v_call: TRBV7-2; j_call: TRBJ2-5; cdr3_length: 14; clone_size: NA; d_call: NA; cdr3_nt: TGTGCCAGCAGCTTCGGTACAGGCCAAGAGACCCAGTACTTC; cdr3_aa: CASSFGTGQETQYF
v_call: TRBV4-3; j_call: TRBJ2-7; cdr3_length: 17; clone_size: NA; d_call: TRBD2; cdr3_nt: TGCGCCAGCAGCCAAGAAAGGGCGGGGGGACGATCCTACGAGCAGTACTTC; cdr3_aa: CASSQERAGGRSYEQYF
v_call: TRBV12-3/TRBV12-4; j_call: TRBJ1-4; cdr3_length: 13; clone_size: NA; d_call: NA; cdr3_nt: TGTGCCAGCAGTTACACAACTAATGAAAAACTGTTTTTT; cdr3_aa: CASSYTTNEKLFF
v_call: TRBV18; j_call: TRBJ1-1; cdr3_length: 14; clone_size: NA; d_call: NA; cdr3_nt: TGTGCCAGCTCAGCCCCCCTAGGGAACACTGAAGCTTTCTTT; cdr3_aa: CASSAPLGNTEAFF